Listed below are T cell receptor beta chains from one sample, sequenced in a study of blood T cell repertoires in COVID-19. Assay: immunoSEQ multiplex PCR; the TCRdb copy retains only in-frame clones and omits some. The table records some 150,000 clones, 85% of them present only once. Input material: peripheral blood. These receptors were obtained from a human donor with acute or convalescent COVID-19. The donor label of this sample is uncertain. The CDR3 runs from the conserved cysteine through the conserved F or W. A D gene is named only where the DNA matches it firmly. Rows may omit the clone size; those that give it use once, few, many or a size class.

TGTGCCAGCAGTGAAGCTGGGCGGGGGGCTAATTCACCCCTCCACTTT,CASSEAGRGANSPLHF,TRBJ1-6,-,-,TRBV6-1
TGTGCCAGCAGCTTGTCAGGGGGTAAAACTGAAGCTTTCTTT,CASSLSGGKTEAFF,TRBJ1-1,-,TRBD1,TRBV11-2
TGCGCCAGCCTCCGGGATGGGGACACTGAAGCTTTCTTT,CASLRDGDTEAFF,TRBJ1-1,-,-,TRBV5-1
TGTGCCAGCAGCTTGATATCGGGACTACCTAGCTCCTACAATGAGCAGTTCTTC,CASSLISGLPSSYNEQFF,TRBJ2-1,-,TRBD2,TRBV5-5
TGTGCCAGTAGTCCCCAGGGAGGGGTGAACACTGAAGCTTTCTTT,CASSPQGGVNTEAFF,TRBJ1-1,-,-,TRBV19
TGTGCCAGCAGCCGTGCGGGACAGGGCACTGAAGCTTTCTTT,CASSRAGQGTEAFF,TRBJ1-1,-,TRBD1,TRBV11-2
TGTGCCAGCAGCCGGACAGAAAACACTGAAGCTTTCTTT,CASSRTENTEAFF,TRBJ1-1,-,-,TRBV12-3/TRBV12-4
TGTGCCAGCAGAGACGGGACAAAGGACAATGAGCAGTTCTTC,CASRDGTKDNEQFF,TRBJ2-1,once,-,TRBV27
TGTGCCAGCAGCCCGATCCCGGGGACAGTGAACACTGAAGCTTTCTTT,CASSPIPGTVNTEAFF,TRBJ1-1,-,TRBD1,TRBV9
TGCAGCGTACCCGGGACAGGGTGGACAGATACGCAGTATTTT,CSVPGTGWTDTQYF,TRBJ2-3,-,TRBD1,TRBV29-1
TGTGCCAGCAGCGCGGGGGGAGGGGCCAACGTCCTGACTTTC,CASSAGGGANVLTF,TRBJ2-6,-,TRBD2,TRBV5-4
TGTGCCAGCAGCCGGGGTATGGACACTGAAGCTTTCTTT,CASSRGMDTEAFF,TRBJ1-1,-,-,TRBV28
TGTGCCAGCAGCCAGGGGACATCAACGTCGGACACCGGGGAGCTGTTTTTT,CASSQGTSTSDTGELFF,TRBJ2-2,few,-,TRBV4-2
TGTGCCACCAGTGATTCATGGAACACTGAAGCTTTCTTT,CATSDSWNTEAFF,TRBJ1-1,-,-,TRBV24-1
TGTGCCAGCAGTTCACAGGGGAACACTAATGAAAAACTGTTTTTT,CASSSQGNTNEKLFF,TRBJ1-4,-,TRBD1,TRBV27
TGCGCCAGCAGCCAAAGAGCAACTAATGAAAAACTGTTTTTT,CASSQRATNEKLFF,TRBJ1-4,-,-,TRBV5-1
TGTGCCAGCAGCGTAGAGGGACAGGGTTTGTCACCCCTCCACTTT,CASSVEGQGLSPLHF,TRBJ1-6,-,TRBD1,TRBV9
TGTGCCAGCAGCGAGGGGACAGGGGCCACAGATACGCAGTATTTT,CASSEGTGATDTQYF,TRBJ2-3,few,TRBD1,TRBV6-4